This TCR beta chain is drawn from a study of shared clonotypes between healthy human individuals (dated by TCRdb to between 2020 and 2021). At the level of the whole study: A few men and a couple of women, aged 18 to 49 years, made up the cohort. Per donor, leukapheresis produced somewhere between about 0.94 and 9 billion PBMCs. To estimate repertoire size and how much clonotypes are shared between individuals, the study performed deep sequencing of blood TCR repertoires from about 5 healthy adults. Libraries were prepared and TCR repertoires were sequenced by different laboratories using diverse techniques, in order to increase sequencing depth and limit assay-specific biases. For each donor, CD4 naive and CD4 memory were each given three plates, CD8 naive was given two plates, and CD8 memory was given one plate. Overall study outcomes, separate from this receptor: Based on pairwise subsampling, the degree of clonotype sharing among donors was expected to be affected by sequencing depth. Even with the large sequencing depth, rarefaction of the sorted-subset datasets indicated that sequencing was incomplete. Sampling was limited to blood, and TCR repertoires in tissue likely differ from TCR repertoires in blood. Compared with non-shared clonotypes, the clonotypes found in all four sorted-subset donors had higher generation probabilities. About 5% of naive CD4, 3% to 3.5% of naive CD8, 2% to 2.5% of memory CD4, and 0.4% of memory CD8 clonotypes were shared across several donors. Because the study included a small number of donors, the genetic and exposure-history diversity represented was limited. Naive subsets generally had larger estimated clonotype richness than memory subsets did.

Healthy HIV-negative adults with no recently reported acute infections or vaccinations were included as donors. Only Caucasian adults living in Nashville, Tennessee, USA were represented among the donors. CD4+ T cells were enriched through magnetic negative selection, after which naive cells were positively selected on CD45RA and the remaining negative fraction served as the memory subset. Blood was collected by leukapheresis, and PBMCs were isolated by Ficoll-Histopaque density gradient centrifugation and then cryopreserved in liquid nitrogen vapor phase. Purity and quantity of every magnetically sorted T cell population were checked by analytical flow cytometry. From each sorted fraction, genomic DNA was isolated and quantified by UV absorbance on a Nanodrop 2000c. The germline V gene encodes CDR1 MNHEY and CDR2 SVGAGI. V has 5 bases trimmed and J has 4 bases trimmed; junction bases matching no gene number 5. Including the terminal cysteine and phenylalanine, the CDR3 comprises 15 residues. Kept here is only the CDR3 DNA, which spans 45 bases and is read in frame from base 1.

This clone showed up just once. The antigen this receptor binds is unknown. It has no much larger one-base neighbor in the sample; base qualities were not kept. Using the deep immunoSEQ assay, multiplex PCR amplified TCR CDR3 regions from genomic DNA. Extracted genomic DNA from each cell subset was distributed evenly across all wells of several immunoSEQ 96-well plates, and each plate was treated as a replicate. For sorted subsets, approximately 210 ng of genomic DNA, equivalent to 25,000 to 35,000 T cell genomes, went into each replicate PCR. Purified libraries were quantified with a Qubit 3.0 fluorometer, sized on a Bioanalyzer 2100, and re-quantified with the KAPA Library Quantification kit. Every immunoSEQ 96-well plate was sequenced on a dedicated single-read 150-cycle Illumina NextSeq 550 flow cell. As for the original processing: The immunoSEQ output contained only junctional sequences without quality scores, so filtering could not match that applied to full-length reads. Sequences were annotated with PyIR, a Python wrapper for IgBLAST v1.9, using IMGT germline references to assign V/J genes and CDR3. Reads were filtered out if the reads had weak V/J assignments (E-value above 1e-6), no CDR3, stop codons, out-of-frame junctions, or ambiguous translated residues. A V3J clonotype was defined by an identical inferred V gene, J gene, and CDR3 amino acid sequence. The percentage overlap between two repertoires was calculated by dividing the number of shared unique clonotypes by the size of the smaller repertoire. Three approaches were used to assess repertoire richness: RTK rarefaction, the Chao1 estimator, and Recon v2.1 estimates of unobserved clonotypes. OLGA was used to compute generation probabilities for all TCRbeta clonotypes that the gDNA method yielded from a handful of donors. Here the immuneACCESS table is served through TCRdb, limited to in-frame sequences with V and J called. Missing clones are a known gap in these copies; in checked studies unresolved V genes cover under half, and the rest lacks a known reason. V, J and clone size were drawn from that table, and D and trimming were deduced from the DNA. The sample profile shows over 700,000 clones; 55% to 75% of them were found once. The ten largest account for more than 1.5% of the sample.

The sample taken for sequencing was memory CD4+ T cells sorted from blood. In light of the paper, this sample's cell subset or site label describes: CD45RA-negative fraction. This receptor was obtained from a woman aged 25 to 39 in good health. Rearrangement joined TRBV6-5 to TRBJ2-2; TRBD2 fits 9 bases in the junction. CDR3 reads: CASSATSGSTGELFF. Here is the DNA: TGTGCCAGCAGTGCGACTAGCGGAAGCACCGGGGAGCTGTTTTTT.